A selection of T cell receptor beta chains follows, all from one sample in a study of Ad26.COV2.S vaccination and SARS-CoV-2 variants. The protocol was immunoSEQ multiplex PCR, while the TCRdb copy is restricted to in-frame clones and leaves out a portion. The data show about 680,000 clones, about 90% seen once. This material consisted of peripheral blood, taken in a trial of Ad26.COV2.S vaccine versus placebo. The receptors shown here come from a person between 18 and 65 years old who received the Ad26.COV2.S COVID-19 vaccine or a placebo. CDR3s include the opening cysteine and the closing phenylalanine or tryptophan. Fields, in order: J gene, D gene, clone size, V gene, CDR3 protein, CDR3 DNA. D genes are given only for firm matches. Some rows mark clone size as missing; the rest say once, few, many or name a class of expanded clone.

j_gene: TRBJ2-3
d_gene: .
abundance: .
v_gene: TRBV5-1
CDR3aa: CASSAQVLGTDTQYF
CDR3nt: TGCGCCAGCAGCGCACAGGTCCTTGGGACAGATACGCAGTATTTT

j_gene: TRBJ2-1
d_gene: .
abundance: .
v_gene: TRBV19
CDR3aa: CASSISRDPNFNEQFF
CDR3nt: TGTGCCAGTAGTATAAGTCGGGATCCCAATTTCAATGAGCAGTTCTTC

j_gene: TRBJ1-1
d_gene: .
abundance: .
v_gene: TRBV2
CDR3aa: CASSEGAGLPEAFF
CDR3nt: TGTGCCAGCAGTGAAGGAGCAGGGCTCCCTGAAGCTTTCTTT

j_gene: TRBJ1-1
d_gene: .
abundance: .
v_gene: TRBV6-5
CDR3aa: CASSYPPGSEAFF
CDR3nt: TGTGCCAGCAGTTACCCGCCAGGGTCTGAAGCTTTCTTT

j_gene: TRBJ1-6
d_gene: .
abundance: few
v_gene: TRBV6-2/TRBV6-3
CDR3aa: CASSYPDWEGVNSPLHF
CDR3nt: TGTGCCAGCAGTTACCCCGATTGGGAGGGGGTGAATTCACCCCTCCACTTT

j_gene: TRBJ2-1
d_gene: .
abundance: once
v_gene: TRBV2
CDR3aa: CASSAEGSEQFF
CDR3nt: TGTGCCAGCAGTGCGGAGGGTAGTGAGCAGTTCTTC

j_gene: TRBJ1-4
d_gene: TRBD1
abundance: .
v_gene: TRBV4-3
CDR3aa: CASSQAGAGGEKLFF
CDR3nt: TGCGCCAGCAGCCAAGCCGGTGCAGGGGGTGAAAAACTGTTTTTT

j_gene: TRBJ1-3
d_gene: .
abundance: .
v_gene: TRBV15
CDR3aa: CATSRDPVEGIYF
CDR3nt: TGTGCCACCAGCAGAGACCCCGTTGAGGGCATATATTTT

j_gene: TRBJ2-3
d_gene: .
abundance: .
v_gene: TRBV6-2/TRBV6-3
CDR3aa: CASSLSDTQYF
CDR3nt: TGTGCCAGCAGCCTCTCCGATACGCAGTATTTT

j_gene: TRBJ2-1
d_gene: TRBD2
abundance: once
v_gene: TRBV7-8
CDR3aa: CASSLQLAGVKQFF
CDR3nt: TGTGCCAGCAGCTTACAACTAGCGGGAGTTAAGCAGTTCTTC

j_gene: TRBJ2-7
d_gene: TRBD2
abundance: .
v_gene: TRBV10-3
CDR3aa: CAINGAGDYEQYF
CDR3nt: TGTGCCATCAATGGGGCGGGGGACTACGAGCAGTACTTC

j_gene: TRBJ1-3
d_gene: .
abundance: .
v_gene: TRBV6-5
CDR3aa: CASSYSSGGTIYF
CDR3nt: TGTGCCAGCAGTTACTCGTCCGGAGGCACCATATATTTT

j_gene: TRBJ2-4
d_gene: TRBD1
abundance: .
v_gene: TRBV24-1
CDR3aa: CATSDSRTGEAKNIQYF
CDR3nt: TGTGCCACCAGTGATTCCAGGACAGGGGAAGCCAAAAACATTCAGTACTTC

j_gene: TRBJ2-3
d_gene: TRBD2
abundance: .
v_gene: TRBV5-4
CDR3aa: CASSWREGSTDTQYF
CDR3nt: TGTGCCAGCAGCTGGAGGGAGGGTAGCACAGATACGCAGTATTTT

j_gene: TRBJ2-3
d_gene: .
abundance: .
v_gene: TRBV5-6
CDR3aa: CASSSGTDTQYF
CDR3nt: TGTGCCAGCAGCTCCGGTACCGATACGCAGTATTTT